The following is a T cell receptor beta chain sequence with its context. Its cognate antigen is unknown. TCRdb recomputed calls from the PCR reads with MiXCR, one row per CDR3 protein. The top ten hold roughly 1.1% of the sample, which has over 15,000 distinct CDR3 sequences, less than 75% seen once. This sample was taken from a study of vaccination and CD4 T cells after COVID-19. CDR3 length equals 13 residues. The germline V gene has CDR1 DFQATT and CDR2 SNEGSKA (reference sequence). J lost 5 bases, V lost 3 bases, and 4 bases had no gene match. Overall study findings and caveats: Researchers report that 304 of 307 vaccine-specific clones in convalescent patients proved spike mono-reactive.

The sequence was collected from a human donor who had recovered from COVID-19. This specimen consisted of CD4+ T cells from blood, obtained after SARS-CoV-2 vaccination. The V gene is TRBV20-1, the J gene TRBJ2-1, with 7 bases aligning to TRBD1. The CDR3 bases are TGCAGTGCTAGGACAGGGAGTCACAATGAGCAGTTCTTC. Translation: CSARTGSHNEQFF.